The 16 T cell receptor beta chains below come from one sample, sequenced in a study of T cells in localized non-small cell lung cancer. Libraries were prepared by immunoSEQ multiplex PCR; TCRdb keeps only in-frame clonotypes and omits some of them. The sample holds more than 20,000 clones; roughly 90% are singletons and the top ten take over 5%. Sequences were derived from PBMCs, sampled before any cancer treatment. These TCRs come from a man aged 35-69 years with stage II lung adenocarcinoma.

This chain uses TRBV5-1 with TRBJ2-3; unclear D gene. Trimming removed 0 bases at V and 11 bases at J, with 16 bases between. This CDR3 region has 14 residues. Germline V gives CDR1 SGHRS, CDR2 YFSETQ. The CDR3 DNA sequence: TGCGCCAGCAGCTTGGCTCTGGGGATATCCGGGCAGTATTTT. Residues: CASSLALGISGQYF. Drawing the rest from reference TRBV5-1 and TRBJ2-3, the complete variable domain is KAGVTQTPRYLIKTRGQQVTLSCSPISGHRSVSWYQQTPGQGLQFLFEYFSETQRNKGNFPGRFSGRQFSNSRSEMNVSTLELGDSALYLCASSLALGISGQYFGPGTRLTVL.

This clone appeared a single time. This chain joins TRBV12-2 and TRBJ2-7; the table's D call of TRBD2 was not tested on the DNA. TRBV12-2 is annotated as a pseudogene. The CDR3 totals 15 residues. DNA for the CDR3: TGTGCAAGTCGCCTTAAGGGACTCTTAGACTACGAGCAGTACTTC. It codes for CASRLKGLLDYEQYF.

The rearrangement links TRBV7-9 to TRBJ2-7; unclear D gene. The CDR3 contains 12 residues. Germline V gives CDR1 SEHNR, CDR2 FQNEAQ (reference sequence). The V end was cut by 2 bases, the J end by 0 bases, with 2 bases between. The CDR3 spells CASSLTSYEQYF. The CDR3 DNA sequence: TGTGCCAGCAGCTTAACCTCCTACGAGCAGTACTTC.

This chain uses TRBV9 with TRBJ2-5; a possible D gene is TRBD1 (6 bases). V was pared by 4 bases and J by 4 bases, with 20 bases between. The CDR3 is 16 amino acids. Germline assignment: CDR1 SGDLS and CDR2 YYNGEE. The CDR3 DNA is TGTGCCAGCAGCCAGGACAGTGGAGGAACGGGAGAGACCCAGTACTTC. It yields the protein CASSQDSGGTGETQYF. Full variable domain (outside the CDR3, taken from reference TRBV9 and TRBJ2-5): DSGVTQTPKHLITATGQRVTLRCSPRSGDLSVYWYQQSLDQGLQFLIQYYNGEERAKGNILERFSAQQFPDLHSELNLSSLELGDSALYFCASSQDSGGTGETQYFGPGTRLLVL.

The chain uses TRBV28 and TRBJ1-2; maybe TRBD1 (5 bases). CDR3 length: 12 residues. Germline V gene sequence: CDR1 MDHEN, CDR2 SYDVKM. Trimming stripped 6 bases from V and 8 bases from J, with 13 bases between. CDR3 sequence (DNA): TGTGCCAGCAGACAGGCTGGTGGGGGCTACACCTTC. Encoded protein: CASRQAGGGYTF.

This sequence joins TRBV6-1 and TRBJ2-7; maybe TRBD2 (7 bases). Germline V gene data show CDR1 as MNHNS and CDR2 as SASEGT. V shed 7 bases and J shed 1 base, with 17 bases lying between them. This CDR3 comprises 15 residues. The CDR3 loop reads CASTLGRGASYEQYF. For the CDR3, the DNA is TGTGCCAGCACCCTAGGCCGGGGGGCGTCCTACGAGCAGTACTTC.

This sequence joins TRBV27 and TRBJ2-7; D not resolved. V lost 5 bases, J lost 2 bases, and 19 bases lay in between. The CDR3 runs to 16 residues. Per the germline V gene, CDR1 is MNHEY and CDR2 is SMNVEV (reference sequence). The CDR3 region has the DNA TGTGCCAGCAGTACAAAAAGACGGAACAATCCCTACGAGCAGTACTTC. Residues: CASSTKRRNNPYEQYF.

J is TRBJ1-1 and V is TRBV6-5; D remains ambiguous. V lost 9 bases, J lost 4 bases, and 15 bases lay in between. This CDR3 comprises 13 residues. The V gene's germline CDR1 is MNHEY and CDR2 SVGAGI. CDR3 coding DNA: TGTGCCAGTACCCCAGCCCGAGGCACTGAAGCTTTCTTT. This codes for CASTPARGTEAFF.

The CDR3 protein is CASSVGGQGADEKLFF. The CDR3 DNA follows: TGTGCCAGCAGCGTAGGGGGACAGGGGGCAGATGAAAAACTGTTTTTT. The rearrangement links TRBV9 to TRBJ1-4, with TRBD1 identical over 12 bases. Losses at the gene ends were 0 bases for V and 6 bases for J; bases not matched to a gene: 3. This CDR3 has 16 residues. Germline loops: CDR1 SGDLS, CDR2 YYNGEE.

The chain recombines TRBV2 with TRBJ2-5, with a tentative D call TRBD1 (7 bases). This CDR3 has 16 residues. V was trimmed by 2 bases and J by 5 bases, leaving 18 bases between them. Per germline, CDR1 SNHLY and CDR2 FYNNEI. CDR3 residues: CASSEWGRTGGETQYF. CDR3 sequence (DNA): TGTGCCAGCAGTGAATGGGGGAGGACAGGAGGGGAGACCCAGTACTTC.

The chain employs TRBV2 and TRBJ1-5; 7 bases align to TRBD1. Germline CDR1 reads SNHLY; CDR2 reads FYNNEI. This CDR3 region has 15 residues. The V segment lost 3 bases and the J segment 5 bases; nucleotides outside the gene matches: 7. CDR3 protein: CASSEVTGLDQPQHF. CDR3 nucleotides: TGTGCCAGCAGTGAGGTGACAGGGCTTGATCAGCCCCAGCATTTT.

As regards this clone: The junction shows a germline mismatch at one end, possibly a read error. V and J are TRBV19 and TRBJ1-2; no definite D call. In germline, CDR1 is LNHDA, CDR2 SQIVND (reference sequence). CDR3 length: 13 amino acids. CDR3 bases: TGTGCCTGTAGTGTGCAGGCCAGCTATGGCTACACCTTC. This sequence encodes CACSVQASYGYTF.

The rearrangement joins TRBV5-1 to TRBJ1-1; 8 bases agree with TRBD1. This CDR3 is built from 17 residues. V trimming: 0 bases; J trimming: 4 bases; junction bases outside the gene matches: 11. The germline V gene encodes CDR1 SGHRS and CDR2 YFSETQ. The CDR3 here is CASSLEQGAGMGTEAFF. CDR3 nucleotides: TGCGCCAGCAGCTTGGAGCAGGGGGCGGGAATGGGCACTGAAGCTTTCTTT.

The chain couples TRBV6-6 to TRBJ2-5; 7 nucleotides match TRBD2. Losses at the gene ends were 2 bases for V and 6 bases for J; bases not matched to a gene: 9. Germline V CDR1 and CDR2: MNHNY, SVGAGI (reference sequence). The CDR3 is 15 amino acids. Here the CDR3 reads CASSYAAGSRKTQYF. The CDR3 DNA reads as TGTGCCAGCAGTTACGCAGCGGGGAGTAGGAAGACCCAGTACTTC.

This clone was found a few times. The chain joins TRBV28 to TRBJ2-1; 8 positions agree with TRBD1. The CDR3 covers 15 residues. Germline-derived CDR1 and CDR2 are MDHEN and SYDVKM. The J segment lost 2 bases and the V segment lost 4 bases, leaving 4 bases of the junction unmatched. The CDR3 loop is CASSSRQGTYNEQFF. Here the CDR3 DNA reads TGTGCCAGCAGTTCCAGACAGGGGACCTACAATGAGCAGTTCTTC. The full variable domain, rest sourced from reference TRBV28 and TRBJ2-1, is DVKVTQSSRYLVKRTGEKVFLECVQDMDHENMFWYRQDPGLGLRLIYFSYDVKMKEKGDIPEGYSVSREKKERFSLILESASTNQTSMYLCASSSRQGTYNEQFFGPGTRLTVL.

The chain recombines TRBV5-4 with TRBJ2-6; unclear D gene. V lost 0 bases and J lost 4, with 2 bases in between. The CDR3 is 13 residues long. The germline V gene has CDR1 SGHNT and CDR2 YYREEE (reference sequence). DNA for the CDR3: TGTGCCAGCAGCTTGGTGGGGGCCAACGTCCTGACTTTC. Amino acids: CASSLVGANVLTF.